The 16 T cell receptor beta chains in this list originate from one sample, sequenced in a study of cytotoxic CD8 clonotypes in ibrutinib-treated CLL (dated by TCRdb to about 2021). Library prep was done by the immunoSEQ multiplex PCR assay. The immuneACCESS repertoire file appears here via TCRdb, limited to in-frame rearrangements. These files lack a portion of the clones; in checked studies, under half of the deficit traces to unresolved V genes, and the cause of the others is not known. This sample has approximately 25,000 clones in its table, and about 69% of those were observed once. The ten largest clones capture approximately 46% of the sample. The sample's time point label is to be understood as: about a year on ibrutinib. This specimen was PBMCs, taken after 12 months of ibrutinib treatment. All receptors derive from a human donor with chronic lymphocytic leukemia.

The chain carries TRBV7-9 and TRBJ2-2; D is possibly TRBD1 (6 bases). This CDR3 region has 14 residues. The V gene lost 8 bases and the J gene lost 3 bases, with 13 bases spanning the gap. The germline CDR1 and CDR2 sequences are SEHNR and FQNEAQ (reference sequence). CDR3 region: CASVGQGYTGELFF. The CDR3, as DNA: TGTGCCAGCGTGGGACAAGGGTACACCGGGGAGCTGTTTTTT.

V and J are TRBV18 and TRBJ2-7, with D possibly being TRBD1 or TRBD2 (7 bases each). Germline loops: CDR1 KGHSH, CDR2 LQKENI. The CDR3 runs 14 residues. Trimming removed 6 bases from V and 5 bases from J, with 17 bases in between. CDR3 DNA: TGTGCCAGCTCGTTACAGGGGAGGGTCGACGAGCAGTACTTC. Its protein is CASSLQGRVDEQYF.

This clone was seen once. The chain is built from TRBV2 and TRBJ2-6; D ambiguous. V lost 9 bases and J 1 base, leaving 22 bases between the germline ends. The germline gives CDR1 SNHLY, CDR2 FYNNEI. The CDR3 length is 18 residues. CDR3 DNA: TGTGCCAGTACTCGTAATCCACTACCCATATCTGGGGCCAACGTCCTGACTTTC. This encodes CASTRNPLPISGANVLTF.

The V call is TRBV28, the J call TRBJ2-7; the match to TRBD2 covers 8 bases. Germline values: CDR1 MDHEN, CDR2 SYDVKM. Unmatched junction bases numbered 4, after V lost 6 bases and J lost 3 bases. This CDR3 has 13 amino acids. The CDR3 DNA follows: TGTGCCAGCAGCCTGGGACTAGTCTACGAGCAGTACTTC. Its translation is CASSLGLVYEQYF. Supplemented by reference TRBV28 and TRBJ2-7, the full variable domain reads DVKVTQSSRYLVKRTGEKVFLECVQDMDHENMFWYRQDPGLGLRLIYFSYDVKMKEKGDIPEGYSVSREKKERFSLILESASTNQTSMYLCASSLGLVYEQYFGPGTRLTVT.

The chain is built from TRBV18 and TRBJ1-2, with D perhaps matching TRBD1 (6 bases). This CDR3 contains 16 residues. Germline CDR1 KGHSH, CDR2 LQKENI. V was trimmed by 3 bases and J by 8 bases, leaving 22 bases between them. CDR3 residues: CASSPFTLRQDGGYTF. The CDR3 DNA sequence: TGTGCCAGCTCACCTTTCACCTTAAGACAGGACGGAGGCTACACCTTC.

The CDR3 here is CASSAIKNTEAFF. The CDR3 DNA is TGTGCCAGCAGTGCCATTAAGAACACTGAAGCTTTCTTT. The chain combines TRBV6-1 with TRBJ1-1, with D hard to call. Germline CDR1 MNHNS, CDR2 SASEGT. V gave up 4 bases and J gave up 1 base, with 7 bases separating them. The CDR3 totals 13 residues.

This clone was detected only once. V gene TRBV6-5 combines with J gene TRBJ1-5; perhaps TRBD1 as D (6 bases). This CDR3 has 14 amino acids. Germline CDR1 reads MNHEY; CDR2 reads SVGAGI. Trimming shortened V by 8 bases and J by 0 bases, and 11 bases separated the two germline ends. The CDR3 reads CASGGRNSNQPQHF. CDR3 sequence (DNA): TGTGCCAGCGGGGGCAGAAATAGCAATCAGCCCCAGCATTTT.

This chain joins TRBV19 and TRBJ2-7; D is uncertain. Germline loops: CDR1 LNHDA, CDR2 SQIVND (reference sequence). The CDR3 covers 14 residues. Trimming left V 3 bases short and J 0 bases short, with 9 bases between. The CDR3 region is CASSIGRSSYEQYF. CDR3 nucleotide sequence: TGTGCCAGTAGTATTGGACGGAGCTCCTACGAGCAGTACTTC.

The V call is TRBV7-2, the J call TRBJ1-5; D gene ambiguous. CDR3 length: 16 residues. Germline V gives CDR1 SGHTA, CDR2 FQGNSA. V shed 0 bases and J shed 3 bases, with 12 bases lying between them. The DNA for the CDR3 is TGTGCCAGCAGCTTAGCGGTTCAGTCATTCAATCAGCCCCAGCATTTT. Encoded protein: CASSLAVQSFNQPQHF.

The chain joins TRBV6-5 to TRBJ1-5; D possibly corresponds to TRBD1 (5 bases). This CDR3 comprises 13 residues. CDR1 is MNHEY and CDR2 is SVGAGI in the germline V gene. Trimming shortened V by 5 bases and J by 4 bases, and 9 bases separated the two germline ends. The CDR3 here is CASSPGPNQPQHF. The DNA of the CDR3 is TGTGCCAGCAGTCCGGGACCTAATCAGCCCCAGCATTTT.

This chain connects TRBV18 to TRBJ2-3; D not certain. Trimming stripped 3 bases from V and 3 bases from J, with 10 bases between. The CDR3 has 14 residues. Germline V gene lookup returns CDR1 KGHSH and CDR2 LQKENI. CDR3 DNA: TGTGCCAGCTCACCCTTTAGCAGTACAGATACGCAGTATTTT. Translating gives CASSPFSSTDTQYF.

CDR3 sequence: CASSRRSGEIHYEQYF. For the CDR3, the DNA is TGTGCCAGCTCGCGCCGGTCGGGGGAAATACATTACGAGCAGTACTTC. The chain employs TRBV18 and TRBJ2-7, with D maybe TRBD2 (6 bases). Germline V gives CDR1 KGHSH, CDR2 LQKENI. This CDR3 contains 16 residues. Trimming removed 6 bases from V and 4 bases from J, with 22 bases in between.

The CDR3 DNA follows: TGTGCCAGCAGCTCCTCTAGGCCAAACAGGCTCATATTCATATATTTT. This gives the protein CASSSSRPNRLIFIYF. V usage is TRBV28 and J usage is TRBJ1-3; a possible D gene is TRBD1 (5 bases). The CDR3 is 16 amino acids. Germline CDR1 reads MDHEN; CDR2 reads SYDVKM. Trimming cost V 6 bases and J 12 bases, with 27 bases left between them.

The V and J genes are TRBV19 and TRBJ2-1; TRBD2 matches at 7 bases. The V and J ends lost 2 bases and 2 bases, in that order; junction bases with no gene match: 6. Germline CDR1 reads LNHDA; CDR2 reads SQIVND (reference sequence). CDR3 size: 16 residues. The DNA for the CDR3 is TGTGCCAGTAGTATATACACGGGGGGAGCCTACAATGAGCAGTTCTTC. Amino acids: CASSIYTGGAYNEQFF.

As for this clone: At one of its ends the junction is not consistent with the germline gene, which may arise from a read error. This chain joins TRBV4-1 and TRBJ1-1; D is unresolved. CDR3 length: 12 amino acids. CDR1 and CDR2 (germline): MGHRA, YSYEKL. The CDR3 DNA sequence: TGTGCCAGCAGCCCCGGGAACACTGAAGCTTTCTTT. Protein sequence: CASSPGNTEAFF.

V gene TRBV21-1 combines with J gene TRBJ1-2; the table assigns TRBD1, which was not confirmed against the DNA. TRBV21-1 represents a pseudogene. This CDR3 contains 11 residues. This CDR3 is CASGDIQGYTF. The CDR3 coding sequence is TGTGCCAGCGGGGACATTCAGGGCTACACCTTC.